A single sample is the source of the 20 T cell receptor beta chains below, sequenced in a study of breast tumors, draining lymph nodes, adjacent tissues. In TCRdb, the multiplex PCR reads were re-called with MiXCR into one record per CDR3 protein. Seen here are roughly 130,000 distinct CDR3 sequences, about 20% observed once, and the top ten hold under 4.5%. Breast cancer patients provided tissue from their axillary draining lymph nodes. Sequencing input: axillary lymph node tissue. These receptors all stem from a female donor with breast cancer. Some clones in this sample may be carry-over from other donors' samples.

DNA of the CDR3: TGTGCCAGCAGCTTCCCACTAGCAAACACCGGGGAGCTGTTTTTT. Its translation is CASSFPLANTGELFF. The chain carries TRBV11-2 and TRBJ2-2, with D possibly TRBD2 on 6 matching bases. Germline-derived CDR1 and CDR2 are SGHAT and FQNNGV. Deletions cut 3 bases from V and 2 bases from J, with 10 bases between. The CDR3 consists of 15 residues.

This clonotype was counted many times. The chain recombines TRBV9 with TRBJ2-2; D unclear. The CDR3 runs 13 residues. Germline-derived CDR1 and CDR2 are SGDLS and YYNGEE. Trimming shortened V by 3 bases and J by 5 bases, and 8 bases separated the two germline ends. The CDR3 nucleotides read TGTGCCAGCAGCGCCGATGGGACCGGGGAGCTGTTTTTT. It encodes CASSADGTGELFF. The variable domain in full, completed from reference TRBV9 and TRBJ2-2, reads DSGVTQTPKHLITATGQRVTLRCSPRSGDLSVYWYQQSLDQGLQFLIQYYNGEERAKGNILERFSAQQFPDLHSELNLSSLELGDSALYFCASSADGTGELFFGEGSRLTVL.

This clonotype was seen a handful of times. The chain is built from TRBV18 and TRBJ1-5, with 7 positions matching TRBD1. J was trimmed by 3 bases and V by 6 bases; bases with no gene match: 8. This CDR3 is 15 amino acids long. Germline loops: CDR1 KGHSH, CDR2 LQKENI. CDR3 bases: TGTGCCAGCTCCTCGACAGGGATGAACAATCAGCCCCAGCATTTT. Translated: CASSSTGMNNQPQHF.

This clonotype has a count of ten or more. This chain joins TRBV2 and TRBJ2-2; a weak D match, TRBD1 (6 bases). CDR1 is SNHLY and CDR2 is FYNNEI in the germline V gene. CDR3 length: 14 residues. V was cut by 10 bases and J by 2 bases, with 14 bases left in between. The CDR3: CATTRGTNTGELFF. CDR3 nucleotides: TGTGCCACCACCAGGGGCACAAACACCGGGGAGCTGTTTTTT. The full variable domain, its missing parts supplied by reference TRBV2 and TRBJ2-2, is EPEVTQTPSHQVTQMGQEVILRCVPISNHLYFYWYRQILGQKVEFLVSFYNNEISEKSEIFDDQFSVERPDGSNFTLKIRSTKLEDSAMYFCATTRGTNTGELFFGEGSRLTVL.

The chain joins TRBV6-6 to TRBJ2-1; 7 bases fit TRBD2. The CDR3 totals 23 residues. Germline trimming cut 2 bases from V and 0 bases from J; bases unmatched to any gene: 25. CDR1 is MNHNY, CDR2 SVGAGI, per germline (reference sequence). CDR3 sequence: CASSYTLPRAASGFLSSYNEQFF. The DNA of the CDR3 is TGTGCCAGCAGTTACACGCTTCCTCGTGCGGCTAGCGGTTTTTTGAGCTCCTACAATGAGCAGTTCTTC.

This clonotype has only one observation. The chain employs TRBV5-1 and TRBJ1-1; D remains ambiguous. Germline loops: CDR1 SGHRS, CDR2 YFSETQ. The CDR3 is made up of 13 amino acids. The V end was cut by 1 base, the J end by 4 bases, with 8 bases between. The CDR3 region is CASSLLEGTEAFF. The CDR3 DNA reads TGCGCCAGCAGCTTGTTAGAGGGCACTGAAGCTTTCTTT.

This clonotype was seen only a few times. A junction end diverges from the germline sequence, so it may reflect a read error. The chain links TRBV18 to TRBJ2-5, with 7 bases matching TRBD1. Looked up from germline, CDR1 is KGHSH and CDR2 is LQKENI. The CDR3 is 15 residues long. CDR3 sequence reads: CASSQRTGTTETQSF. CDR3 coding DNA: TGTGCCAGCTCACAACGGACAGGTACAACAGAGACCCAGTCCTTC.

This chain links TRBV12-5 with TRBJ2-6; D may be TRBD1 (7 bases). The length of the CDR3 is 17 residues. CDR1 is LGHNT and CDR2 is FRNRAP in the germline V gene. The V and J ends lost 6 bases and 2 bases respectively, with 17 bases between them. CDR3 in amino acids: CASGLWAGGPGANVLTF. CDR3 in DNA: TGTGCTAGTGGACTCTGGGCAGGGGGGCCTGGGGCCAACGTCCTGACTTTC.

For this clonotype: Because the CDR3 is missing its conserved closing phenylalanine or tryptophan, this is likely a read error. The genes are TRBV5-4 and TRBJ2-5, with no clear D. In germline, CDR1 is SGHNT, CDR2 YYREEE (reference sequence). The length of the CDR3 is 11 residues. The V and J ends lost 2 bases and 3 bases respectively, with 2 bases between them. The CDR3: CASSFKETQYI. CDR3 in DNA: TGTGCCAGCAGCTTCAAAGAGACCCAGTACATC.

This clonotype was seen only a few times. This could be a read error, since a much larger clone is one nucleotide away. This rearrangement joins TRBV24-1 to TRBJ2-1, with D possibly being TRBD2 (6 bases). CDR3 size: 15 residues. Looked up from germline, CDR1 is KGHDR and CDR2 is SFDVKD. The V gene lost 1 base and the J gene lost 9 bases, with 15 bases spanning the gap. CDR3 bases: TGTGCCACCAGTGATTTAGGGGCGGGGTTGGGTGAGCAGTTCTTC. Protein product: CATSDLGAGLGEQFF.

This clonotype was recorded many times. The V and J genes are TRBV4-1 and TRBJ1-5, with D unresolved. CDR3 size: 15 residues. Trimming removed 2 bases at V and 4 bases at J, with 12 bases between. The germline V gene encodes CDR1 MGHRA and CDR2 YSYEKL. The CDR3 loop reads CASSQTNSGNQPQHF. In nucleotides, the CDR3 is TGCGCCAGCAGCCAAACCAACAGTGGAAATCAGCCCCAGCATTTT.

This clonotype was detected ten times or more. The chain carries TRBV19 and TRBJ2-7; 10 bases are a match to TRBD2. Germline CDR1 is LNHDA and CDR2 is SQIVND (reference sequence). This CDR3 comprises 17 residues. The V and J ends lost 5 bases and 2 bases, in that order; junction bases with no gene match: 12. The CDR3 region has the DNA TGTGCCAGTAGTGGGCTACCCGGGACTAGCGAAACCTACGAGCAGTACTTC. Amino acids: CASSGLPGTSETYEQYF. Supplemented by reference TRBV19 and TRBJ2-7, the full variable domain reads DGGITQSPKYLFRKEGQNVTLSCEQNLNHDAMYWYRQDPGQGLRLIYYSQIVNDFQKGDIAEGYSVSREKKESFPLTVTSAQKNPTAFYLCASSGLPGTSETYEQYFGPGTRLTVT.

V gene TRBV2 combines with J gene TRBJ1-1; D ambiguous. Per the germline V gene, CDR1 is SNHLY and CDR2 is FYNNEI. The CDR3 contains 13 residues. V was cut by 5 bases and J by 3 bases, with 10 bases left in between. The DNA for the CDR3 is TGTGCCAGCAGTAAAGACGGGGACACTGAAGCTTTCTTT. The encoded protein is CASSKDGDTEAFF.

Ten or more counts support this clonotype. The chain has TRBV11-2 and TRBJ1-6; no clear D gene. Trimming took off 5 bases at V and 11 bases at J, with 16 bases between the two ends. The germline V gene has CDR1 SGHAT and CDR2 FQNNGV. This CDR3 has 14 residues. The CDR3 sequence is CASSQQPNRPPLHF. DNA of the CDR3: TGTGCCAGCAGCCAACAACCAAACCGCCCACCCCTCCACTTT.

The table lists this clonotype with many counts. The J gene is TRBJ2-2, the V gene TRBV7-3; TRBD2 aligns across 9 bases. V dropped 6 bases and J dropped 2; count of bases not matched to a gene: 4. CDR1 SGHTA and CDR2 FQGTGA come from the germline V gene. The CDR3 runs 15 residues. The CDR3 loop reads CASSGSGSNTGELFF. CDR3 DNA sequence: TGTGCCAGCAGTGGTAGCGGGAGCAACACCGGGGAGCTGTTTTTT.

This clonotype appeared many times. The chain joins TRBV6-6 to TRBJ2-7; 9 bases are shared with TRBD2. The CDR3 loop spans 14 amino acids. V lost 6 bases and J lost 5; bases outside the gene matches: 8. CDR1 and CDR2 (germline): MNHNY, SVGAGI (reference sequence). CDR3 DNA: TGTGCCAGCAGGGGGGGACTAGCTGTCAACGAGCAGTACTTC. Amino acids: CASRGGLAVNEQYF.

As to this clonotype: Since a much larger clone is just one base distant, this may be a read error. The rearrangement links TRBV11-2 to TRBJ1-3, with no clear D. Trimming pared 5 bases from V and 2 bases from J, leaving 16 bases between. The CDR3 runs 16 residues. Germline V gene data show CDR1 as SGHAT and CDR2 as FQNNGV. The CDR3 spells CASSPSRGRAGNTIYF. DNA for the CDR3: TGTGCCAGCAGCCCAAGCCGGGGTAGAGCTGGAAACACCATATATTTT.

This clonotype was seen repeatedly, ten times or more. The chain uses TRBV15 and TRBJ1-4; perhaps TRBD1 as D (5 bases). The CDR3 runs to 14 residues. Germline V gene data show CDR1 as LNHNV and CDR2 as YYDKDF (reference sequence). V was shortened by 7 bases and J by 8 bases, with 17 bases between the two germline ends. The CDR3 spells CATTPGGAREKLFF. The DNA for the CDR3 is TGTGCCACCACCCCCGGAGGGGCGAGGGAAAAACTGTTTTTT.

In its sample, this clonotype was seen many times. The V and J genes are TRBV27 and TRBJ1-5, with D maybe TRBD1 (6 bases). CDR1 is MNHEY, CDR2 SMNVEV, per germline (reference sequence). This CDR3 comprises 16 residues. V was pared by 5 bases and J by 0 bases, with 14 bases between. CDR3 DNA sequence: TGTGCCAGCAGTCCAAGGGGGGTCGGTAGCAATCAGCCCCAGCATTTT. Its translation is CASSPRGVGSNQPQHF.

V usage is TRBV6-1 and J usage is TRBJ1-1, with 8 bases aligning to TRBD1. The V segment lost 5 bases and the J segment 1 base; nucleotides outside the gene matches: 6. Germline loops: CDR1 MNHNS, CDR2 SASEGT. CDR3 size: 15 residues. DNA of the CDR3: TGTGCCAGCAGTCCCCCGGGACAGGCGAACACTGAAGCTTTCTTT. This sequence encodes CASSPPGQANTEAFF.